This TCR beta chain was documented in a study of T cell repertoires in cytomegalovirus infection. Study-wide results and limits: Public TCR beta family frequency separated CMV-and-HLA carriers, including in an independent cohort.

Trimming took 2 bases from V and 0 from J; bases not matched to a gene: 12. The CDR3 is made up of 21 amino acids. CDR1 and CDR2 from the germline V gene are LNHNV and YYDKDF (reference sequence). TCRdb passed the reads through MiXCR, listing each CDR3 protein once. The sample has about 480,000 distinct CDR3 sequences; roughly a third are singletons. With regard to this clonotype: The antigen remains unidentified.

Source: cultured PBMCs, taken from culture after CMV antigen stimulation. The sequence derives from a human donor in good health (CMV status not recorded). Some clones in this sample may be carry-over from other donors' samples. This sequence joins TRBV15 and TRBJ2-1; 14 nucleotides match TRBD2. In DNA, the CDR3 is TGTGCCACCAGCAGATCCCCGGGACTAGCGGGGGCGAGTGGCTCCTACAATGAGCAGTTCTTC. This translates into CATSRSPGLAGASGSYNEQFF.